The 26 T cell receptor beta chains presented below share a single source sample, sequenced in a study of follicular helper T cells after annual influenza vaccination. Indicated time point: 2014-2015 season, 7 days after vaccination. Generated by immunoSEQ multiplex PCR, the TCRdb table keeps only in-frame clones and is missing some. The repertoire includes 9,300 or so clones, about 82% of them detected once, and approximately 3.8% sits in the top ten. The sample in question was CXCR5+ CD38- circulating T follicular helper cells from blood, obtained 7 days after influenza vaccination. Noted subset: circulating Tfh, non-naive CD4+CXCR5+PD-1+ (ICOS+CD38+ or ICOS-CD38-). The receptors were sampled from an adult who received the influenza vaccine.

This chain uses TRBV2 with TRBJ2-7, with D perhaps given as TRBD1 or TRBD2 (6 bases each). The CDR3 covers 13 residues. V was trimmed by 5 bases and J by 3 bases, leaving 11 bases between them. Germline CDR1 and CDR2: SNHLY and FYNNEI. CDR3 nucleotides: TGTGCCAGCAGTAGGGGGACTTTCTACGAGCAGTACTTC. Its protein is CASSRGTFYEQYF.

The V call is TRBV4-3, the J call TRBJ1-6; 7 nucleotides agree with TRBD1. This CDR3 contains 15 residues. CDR1 and CDR2 from the germline V gene are LGHNA and YSLEER. J lost 10 bases, V lost 4 bases, and 10 bases had no gene match. The CDR3 protein is CASSPSGGVGSPLHF. CDR3 sequence (DNA): TGCGCCAGCAGCCCGTCAGGGGGAGTCGGCTCACCCCTCCACTTT.

The chain uses TRBV19 and TRBJ1-4; a weak D match, TRBD1 (5 bases). Trimming removed 5 bases from V and 7 bases from J, with 20 bases in between. Germline CDR1 and CDR2: LNHDA and SQIVND (reference sequence). This CDR3 region has 16 residues. CDR3 amino acids: CASSARRGLGGEKLFF. The CDR3 coding sequence is TGTGCCAGTAGTGCCCGGAGAGGTCTTGGGGGTGAAAAACTGTTTTTT. The whole variable domain, remainder taken from reference TRBV19 and TRBJ1-4, is DGGITQSPKYLFRKEGQNVTLSCEQNLNHDAMYWYRQDPGQGLRLIYYSQIVNDFQKGDIAEGYSVSREKKESFPLTVTSAQKNPTAFYLCASSARRGLGGEKLFFGSGTQLSVL.

This chain uses TRBV30 with TRBJ1-6, with D maybe TRBD1 (6 bases). V was trimmed by 1 base and J by 7 bases, leaving 11 bases between them. The CDR3 has 14 amino acids. In germline, CDR1 is GTSNPN, CDR2 SVGIG (reference sequence). The CDR3 nucleotides are TGTGCCTGGAGTGCAGGGACATCGAATTCACCCCTCCACTTT. As protein: CAWSAGTSNSPLHF.

This clone was seen once. This chain uses TRBV5-1 with TRBJ2-3, with D perhaps matching TRBD1 (5 bases). Germline CDR1 is SGHRS and CDR2 is YFSETQ. The germline V and J ends were trimmed by 4 bases and 2 bases, with 11 bases remaining between them. The length of the CDR3 is 14 residues. The CDR3 region is CASSPSRDTDTQYF. The CDR3 coding sequence is TGCGCCAGCAGCCCGAGCAGGGACACAGATACGCAGTATTTT.

The rearrangement uses TRBV28 and TRBJ2-7; 7 bases are a match to TRBD1. The V gene end was trimmed by 10 bases and the J gene end by 4 bases; junction bases not matched to a gene: 7. Germline CDR1 and CDR2: MDHEN and SYDVKM. The CDR3 runs to 12 residues. The CDR3 nucleotides are TGTGCCACCGGGACAGAGAGGTACGAGCAGTACTTC. Protein sequence: CATGTERYEQYF.

Only one count was recorded for this clone. This chain uses TRBV2 with TRBJ2-5; TRBD2 matches at 11 bases. V was pared by 2 bases and J by 4 bases, with 6 bases of the junction left unmatched. The CDR3 has 16 residues. Germline values: CDR1 SNHLY, CDR2 FYNNEI. As DNA, the CDR3 is TGTGCCAGCAGTGAACGCTCGCTAGCGGGAGGAGAGACCCAGTACTTC. It codes for CASSERSLAGGETQYF.

The chain uses TRBV6-5 and TRBJ1-4, with D possibly TRBD1 on 5 matching bases. The germline V and J ends were trimmed by 6 bases and 0 bases, with 11 bases remaining between them. The CDR3 spans 15 residues. The germline gives CDR1 MNHEY, CDR2 SVGAGI. The CDR3 is CASRPTVATNEKLFF. The CDR3 DNA follows: TGTGCCAGCAGGCCGACAGTTGCAACTAATGAAAAACTGTTTTTT.

The chain recombines TRBV29-1 with TRBJ2-3; 8 bases match TRBD1. There are 13 residues in the CDR3. Trimming cost V 3 bases and J 6 bases; bases outside gene matches: 5. Germline lookup yields CDR1 SQVTM and CDR2 ANQGSEA. The CDR3 reads CSVETGVADTQYF. The CDR3, as DNA: TGCAGCGTTGAGACAGGGGTTGCGGATACGCAGTATTTT.

V and J are TRBV5-1 and TRBJ1-1, with D possibly TRBD1 on 5 matching bases. This CDR3 contains 13 residues. Trimming took off 4 bases at V and 6 bases at J, with 13 bases between the two ends. Germline V gives CDR1 SGHRS, CDR2 YFSETQ. CDR3 bases: TGCGCCAGCAGCCCCCAGAGGGGCTCTGAAGCTTTCTTT. Amino acids: CASSPQRGSEAFF.

The genes are TRBV7-3 and TRBJ2-2; 11 nucleotides line up with TRBD2. The CDR3 has 18 residues. V shed 5 bases and J 3 bases; nucleotides not matched to a gene: 11. Germline V gene lookup returns CDR1 SGHTA and CDR2 FQGTGA. CDR3: CASSPGSGGAFDTGELFF. The CDR3 DNA is TGTGCCAGCAGCCCAGGTAGCGGGGGGGCCTTCGACACCGGGGAGCTGTTTTTT. Combining the CDR3 with reference TRBV7-3 and TRBJ2-2 gives the whole variable domain GAGVSQTPSNKVTEKGKYVELRCDPISGHTALYWYRQSLGQGPEFLIYFQGTGAADDSGLPNDRFFAVRPEGSVSTLKIQRTERGDSAVYLCASSPGSGGAFDTGELFFGEGSRLTVL.

This chain links TRBV5-1 with TRBJ2-1; D gene ambiguous. Germline assignment: CDR1 SGHRS and CDR2 YFSETQ. The CDR3 covers 18 residues. V dropped 3 bases and J dropped 0 bases, with 19 bases sitting between them. In DNA, the CDR3 is TGCGCCAGCAGCTCGATAGACTCTCCCTCTTTCTCCTACAATGAGCAGTTCTTC. This encodes CASSSIDSPSFSYNEQFF.

A few counts support this clone. V and J are TRBV7-2 and TRBJ1-2; the D gene is possibly TRBD1 (6 bases). CDR3 length: 13 residues. Germline loops: CDR1 SGHTA, CDR2 FQGNSA. The V and J ends lost 5 bases and 8 bases respectively, with 15 bases between them. CDR3 sequence (DNA): TGTGCCAGCAGCCCCGGACAGTATCTCGGCTACACCTTC. Translating gives CASSPGQYLGYTF.

This clone was observed a single time. The rearrangement joins TRBV27 to TRBJ1-5, with 9 positions matching TRBD1. Trimming cost V 5 bases and J 9 bases; bases outside gene matches: 11. The germline gives CDR1 MNHEY, CDR2 SMNVEV (reference sequence). The CDR3 has 15 amino acids. The CDR3 region is CASSARTGASGPQHF. Written as DNA, the CDR3 is TGTGCCAGCAGTGCGAGGACAGGGGCAAGCGGGCCCCAGCATTTT.

The chain combines TRBV4-3 with TRBJ2-1; D may be TRBD1 or TRBD2 (6 bases each). V was shortened by 2 bases and J by 9 bases, with 11 bases between the two germline ends. The CDR3 is 13 residues long. CDR1 is LGHNA, CDR2 YSLEER, per germline. The CDR3 DNA reads as TGCGCCAGCAGCCAAAAAGGGGGGACTGAGCAGTTCTTC. As protein: CASSQKGGTEQFF.

The rearrangement uses TRBV4-1 and TRBJ2-5; 10 nucleotides align to TRBD2. V dropped 4 bases and J dropped 2; count of bases not matched to a gene: 4. Germline V CDR1 and CDR2: MGHRA, YSYEKL. This CDR3 region has 15 residues. The DNA for the CDR3 is TGCGCCAGCAGCCTTAGCGGGGGGCCACAAGAGACCCAGTACTTC. Translation gives CASSLSGGPQETQYF.

V and J are TRBV30 and TRBJ2-2; 8 bases fit TRBD1. This CDR3 has 14 residues. After removal of 3 bases from V and 4 bases from J, the junction contained 4 bases not matched to a gene. CDR1 GTSNPN and CDR2 SVGIG come from the germline V gene (reference sequence). This chain's CDR3 is CAWRRTGTTGELFF. Here the CDR3 DNA reads TGTGCCTGGAGAAGGACAGGGACCACCGGGGAGCTGTTTTTT. Looking up the rest from reference TRBV30 and TRBJ2-2 gives the full variable domain: SQTIHQWPATLVQPVGSPLSLECTVEGTSNPNLYWYRQAAGRGLQLLFYSVGIGQISSEVPQNLSASRPQDRQFILSSKKLLLSDSGFYLCAWRRTGTTGELFFGEGSRLTVL.

The chain carries TRBV2 and TRBJ2-5, with D unclear. The CDR3 is 15 amino acids. Trimming took 3 bases from V and 0 from J, leaving 11 bases between them. The germline V gene encodes CDR1 SNHLY and CDR2 FYNNEI. The CDR3 loop is CASSERGLYQETQYF. The CDR3 DNA is TGTGCCAGCAGTGAGAGAGGCCTTTACCAAGAGACCCAGTACTTC.

The chain joins TRBV10-3 to TRBJ2-1; no clear D gene. From germline, CDR1 is ENHRY and CDR2 SYGVKD. The CDR3 has 12 residues. V gave up 0 bases and J gave up 12 bases, with 9 bases separating them. CDR3 DNA sequence: TGTGCCATCAGTGAGTCAGAGAACATGCAGTTCTTC. It is translated as CAISESENMQFF.

The chain links TRBV11-3 to TRBJ2-1; no reliable D call. CDR1 is SGHNT, CDR2 YENEEA, per germline. The CDR3 length is 15 residues. Trimming removed 3 bases at V and 4 bases at J, with 13 bases between. CDR3: CASSFRVQPYNEQFF. The CDR3 region has the DNA TGTGCCAGCAGCTTTCGAGTTCAGCCTTACAATGAGCAGTTCTTC.

The chain recombines TRBV5-5 with TRBJ2-5, with D uncertain. CDR3 length: 13 amino acids. The germline CDR1 and CDR2 sequences are SGHKS and YYEKEE (reference sequence). Trimming took off 3 bases at V and 1 base at J, with 7 bases between the two ends. As DNA, the CDR3 is TGTGCCAGCAGCTCTGGTCCCCAAGAGACCCAGTACTTC. Residues: CASSSGPQETQYF. Looking up the rest from reference TRBV5-5 and TRBJ2-5 gives the full variable domain: DAGVTQSPTHLIKTRGQQVTLRCSPISGHKSVSWYQQVLGQGPQFIFQYYEKEERGRGNFPDRFSARQFPNYSSELNVNALLLGDSALYLCASSSGPQETQYFGPGTRLLVL.

The chain uses TRBV30 and TRBJ2-7; 7 bases agree with TRBD1. The CDR3 is 14 amino acids. V lost 2 bases and J lost 3; bases outside the gene matches: 7. CDR1 GTSNPN and CDR2 SVGIG come from the germline V gene (reference sequence). For the CDR3, the DNA is TGTGCCTGGAGTAGGGGACAGATCTTCTACGAGCAGTACTTC. The encoded protein is CAWSRGQIFYEQYF.

The chain uses TRBV6-7 and TRBJ2-5, with 7 bases identical to TRBD1. TRBV6-7 is an ORF, with its function uncertain. The CDR3 consists of 12 residues. The V and J ends lost 11 bases and 2 bases, in that order; junction bases with no gene match: 5. The CDR3, as DNA: TGTGCCCGACGGGACAGTCAAGAGACCCAGTACTTC. It translates to CARRDSQETQYF.

The CDR3 region is CATQAPGGGYSYGYTF. In nucleotides, the CDR3 is TGTGCCACCCAAGCCCCAGGGGGTGGATATAGCTATGGCTACACCTTC. The genes are TRBV28 and TRBJ1-2; 7 bases fit TRBD1. With 10 bases clipped from V and 4 bases from J, the junction kept 18 bases outside the gene matches. CDR3 length: 16 amino acids. Germline V gene lookup returns CDR1 MDHEN and CDR2 SYDVKM.

J is TRBJ2-3 and V is TRBV5-1, with D maybe TRBD1 (5 bases). CDR1 and CDR2 from the germline V gene are SGHRS and YFSETQ. The V end was cut by 4 bases, the J end by 6 bases, with 12 bases between. The CDR3 contains 13 residues. DNA of the CDR3: TGCGCCAGCAGCCCCGCAGGGAAGGATACGCAGTATTTT. The encoded protein is CASSPAGKDTQYF.

This clone was seen a handful of times. The genes are TRBV10-3 and TRBJ2-7, with D perhaps matching TRBD1 (5 bases). CDR1 is ENHRY, CDR2 SYGVKD, per germline. Trimming cost V 3 bases and J 6 bases, with 15 bases left between them. This CDR3 has 14 amino acids. The CDR3 loop is CAISEIQAEGEQYF. CDR3 nucleotides: TGTGCCATCAGTGAAATACAGGCGGAAGGCGAGCAGTACTTC.